The present T cell receptor beta chain was sequenced within a study of PD-L1 blockade in urothelial cancer (dated by TCRdb to between 2016 and 2019). With respect to the entire study: All patients started therapy in about 2014 and received atezolizumab 1,200 mg intravenously every 3 weeks. Blood samples yielded a median of approximately 150,000 T cells and tens of thousands of unique TCRs, with median clonality 0.080. Nine patients achieved durable clinical benefit and 15 to 20 did not. Blood samples were analyzed at two time points: 3 weeks after treatment start (second dose) and 6 weeks after treatment start. The study was an exploratory multi-omic analysis of somatic, immune and clinical correlates of response to PD-L1 blockade with atezolizumab in urothelial cancer. Pretreatment tumor samples, along with matched peripheral blood collected serially before and after atezolizumab treatment, underwent TCR sequencing. About nine tenths of the roughly 29 patients were identified as males with urothelial cancer of bladder origin, and a prior smoking history was reported by 18 of 29 patients. Durable clinical benefit was defined as a progression-free survival longer than 6 months, and TCR features were additionally tested against progression-free survival and overall survival. Some 30 patients had pretreatment blood TCR-seq, about 25 had at least one posttreatment blood collection, and about 25 had tumor TCR-seq. An ECOG performance status of 0 or 1 was recorded for the patients, and 0 to 3 prior chemotherapy regimens had been received by the patients. In the same patients, whole exome sequencing and RNA sequencing of pretreatment tumors were performed in addition to TCR sequencing.

Summary of the overall study and its limitations: Patients with durable benefit showed greater expansion of tumor-associated TCR clones in peripheral blood 3 weeks after starting treatment (n = 22, p = 0.022). Because the sample size was small (n ≈ 28) and many of the analyses were exploratory, the results are meant to be hypothesis-generating. A pretreatment peripheral blood TCR clonality below the median was linked to improved progression-free and overall survival.

Synthetic TCR analog templates were spiked into each PCR so that absolute template abundance could be estimated from read counts. TCRbeta CDR3 regions were amplified from genomic DNA with bias-controlled V and J gene primers using the immunoSEQ assay. Sequencing of rearranged TCRbeta segments was done at approximately 20X coverage. The source study handled its data this way. Sequencing errors were corrected by clustering, and CDR3s were annotated against IMGT so that V, D and J genes could be assigned. Only productive TCRbeta rearrangements were used in downstream analyses, excluding out-of-frame or stop-codon sequences. Clonality was computed as one minus Shannon entropy normalized by the log of the number of unique productive sequences. Clones differing between time points or between blood and tumor were identified using Fisher's exact test with Benjamini-Hochberg correction, with an adjusted p below 0.01 applied as the threshold. The immuneACCESS repertoire file appears here via TCRdb, limited to in-frame rearrangements. These files lack a portion of the clones; in checked studies, under half of the deficit traces to unresolved V genes, and the cause of the others is not known. Clone size and V and J calls were adopted from that table, with D and trimming inferred from the DNA. The table for this sample lists 75,000 to 95,000 clones; more than 85% of them were counted only once. Over 8.5% of the sample goes to the ten largest clones.

V lost 1 base and J lost 8 bases, and the count of bases not matched to a germline gene is 7. The CDR3 spans 15 residues, from the cysteine through the phenylalanine. Just CDR3 DNA is preserved here, 45 bases in frame from base 1. CDR1 and CDR2, per the germline V gene, are SGHVS and FNYEAQ. A cohort of roughly 30 patients with locally advanced or metastatic urothelial carcinoma, treated at Memorial Sloan Kettering on a trial protocol, was included. Peripheral blood mononuclear cells were collected pretreatment and during treatment, at between 1 and 8 total time points per patient. The Qiagen DNeasy Blood extraction kit was used to purify genomic DNA from total PBMCs and from tumor samples. Collected pretreatment and during treatment, PBMCs were isolated and stored as previously described. About this clone itself: What this receptor recognizes is not known. Per-base qualities were not stored, and no clone one base away is much larger.

This TCR was sampled from a man aged 60 to 69 with urothelial cancer. Sample: PBMCs, taken around atezolizumab (anti-PD-L1) treatment. This chain joins TRBV7-6 to TRBJ2-1; TRBD2 lines up with 8 middle nucleotides. The sequence in DNA is TGTGCCAGCAGCTTAGGCTTAACTAGCGGCGATGAGCAGTTCTTC. Its translation reads: CASSLGLTSGDEQFF.